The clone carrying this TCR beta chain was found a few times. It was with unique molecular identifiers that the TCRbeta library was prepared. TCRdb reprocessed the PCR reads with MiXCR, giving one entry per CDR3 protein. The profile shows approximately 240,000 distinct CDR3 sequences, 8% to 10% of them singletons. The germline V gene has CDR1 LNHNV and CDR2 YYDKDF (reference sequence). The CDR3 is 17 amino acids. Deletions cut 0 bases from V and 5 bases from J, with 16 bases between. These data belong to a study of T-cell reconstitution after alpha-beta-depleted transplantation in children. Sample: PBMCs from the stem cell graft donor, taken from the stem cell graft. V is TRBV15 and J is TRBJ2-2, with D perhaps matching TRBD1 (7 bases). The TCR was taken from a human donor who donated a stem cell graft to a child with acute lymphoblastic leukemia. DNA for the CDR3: TGTGCCACCAGCAGAGACATTGGGCAGGGGGGTACCGGGGAGCTGTTTTTT. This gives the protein CATSRDIGQGGTGELFF.